The rows below give T cell receptor beta chains drawn from one sample of a study of blood T cell repertoires in COVID-19. Measured with immunoSEQ multiplex PCR; TCRdb has only the in-frame clones, and not every one. The sample carries 200,000 to 250,000 clones, approximately 84% recorded once. Sequenced sample: PBMCs or T cells enriched from blood (not recorded which). The receptors derive from a man in his fifties or sixties who had recovered from COVID-19. Both conserved end residues are part of each CDR3. A D gene is named only where the DNA matches it firmly. The size entry is marked missing in some rows and otherwise reads once, few, many or a size class.

>.|TRBV19|.|TRBJ1-5
CASRFDISNQPQHF
TGTGCCAGCCGCTTCGACATTAGCAATCAGCCCCAGCATTTT
>.|TRBV7-9|TRBD1|TRBJ1-3
CASSPQGLGGNTIYF
TGTGCCAGCAGCCCACAGGGGTTGGGTGGAAACACCATATATTTT
>.|TRBV19|.|TRBJ1-1
CGVRARGNTEAFF
TGTGGTGTGAGGGCACGAGGGAACACTGAAGCTTTCTTT
>.|TRBV7-9|TRBD1|TRBJ1-2
CASSLALTGPYGYTF
TGTGCCAGCAGCTTAGCGTTGACAGGGCCCTATGGCTACACCTTC
>few|TRBV5-1|TRBD1|TRBJ1-3
CASSAGGQGSGTIYF
TGCGCCAGCAGTGCCGGGGGACAGGGGTCCGGCACCATATATTTT
>.|TRBV7-8|.|TRBJ2-7
CASSLAGKTVYEQYF
TGTGCCAGCAGCTTAGCCGGGAAAACCGTCTACGAGCAGTACTTC
>.|TRBV5-1|TRBD2|TRBJ2-3
CASSLGGGGNTDTQYF
TGCGCCAGCAGCTTGGGGGGCGGGGGGAACACAGATACGCAGTATTTT
>.|TRBV20-1|.|TRBJ2-1
CSASSVGGSYNEQFF
TGCAGTGCTAGTTCTGTGGGGGGTTCCTACAATGAGCAGTTCTTC
>.|TRBV5-1|TRBD2|TRBJ2-3
CASTRWGTSGALTDTQYF
TGCGCCAGCACCAGGTGGGGGACTAGCGGGGCACTCACAGATACGCAGTATTTT
>.|TRBV10-3|TRBD2|TRBJ2-1
CAIRKGLAGGPNEQFF
TGTGCCATCAGGAAGGGACTAGCGGGGGGGCCAAATGAGCAGTTCTTC
>.|TRBV3-1/TRBV3-2|.|TRBJ1-1
CASTSKDKNTEAFF
TGTGCCAGCACCTCAAAAGACAAGAACACTGAAGCTTTCTTT
>.|TRBV4-2|.|TRBJ1-6
CASSQDFRGWNSPLHF
TGTGCCAGCAGCCAAGATTTTAGGGGTTGGAATTCACCCCTCCACTTT
>.|TRBV2|.|TRBJ2-7
CASRGQDAGRYF
TGTGCCTCTAGAGGGCAGGATGCCGGGCGGTACTTC
>.|TRBV5-4|TRBD1|TRBJ1-2
CASSWGTADYGYTF
TGTGCCAGCAGCTGGGGGACAGCGGACTATGGCTACACCTTC
>.|TRBV20-1|.|TRBJ2-5
CSASLVQETQYF
TGCAGTGCTAGTCTAGTTCAAGAGACCCAGTACTTC
>.|TRBV19|TRBD1|TRBJ1-2
CASSPTGGGYGYTF
TGTGCCAGTAGTCCGACAGGGGGCGGGTATGGCTACACCTTC
>once|TRBV9|TRBD1|TRBJ1-1
CASSVVGGADTEAFF
TGTGCCAGCAGCGTAGTAGGGGGCGCCGACACTGAAGCTTTCTTT
>.|TRBV2|TRBD2|TRBJ2-7
CASSERGRGAYEQYF
TGTGCCAGCAGTGAACGCGGGCGGGGGGCCTACGAGCAGTACTTC
>.|TRBV7-2|.|TRBJ1-6
CASSLVGGQYNSPLHF
TGTGCCAGCAGCTTAGTGGGAGGTCAATATAATTCACCCCTCCACTTT
>.|TRBV2|.|TRBJ2-3
CASSPLAGGPSTDTQYF
TGTGCCAGCAGCCCGCTTGCCGGGGGGCCTAGCACAGATACGCAGTATTTT
>once|TRBV21-1|.|TRBJ1-1
CASSKLGEQGVTEAFF
TGTGCCAGCAGCAAATTAGGGGAACAGGGGGTAACTGAAGCTTTCTTT
>.|TRBV5-6|.|TRBJ1-4
CASSLVTQASEKLFF
TGTGCCAGCAGCTTGGTAACACAGGCGAGCGAAAAACTGTTTTTT
>.|TRBV5-1|.|TRBJ2-2
CASSDRRAGSTGELFF
TGCGCCAGCAGCGACCGGCGGGCGGGGAGCACCGGGGAGCTGTTTTTT
>.|TRBV18|.|TRBJ2-1
CASSPPILKSSYNEQFF
TGTGCCAGCTCACCACCTATACTCAAGAGCTCCTACAATGAGCAGTTCTTC
>.|TRBV1|.|TRBJ1-1
CTSSHPSTTGGVGTEAFF
TGCACCAGCAGCCATCCCTCGACCACAGGGGGCGTAGGCACTGAAGCTTTCTTT
>.|TRBV19|.|TRBJ1-2
CASTTGTNYGYTF
TGTGCCAGTACTACAGGGACAAACTATGGCTACACCTTC
>.|TRBV6-5|TRBD1|TRBJ1-2
CASRTGVGNYGYTF
TGTGCCAGCAGGACAGGGGTGGGTAACTATGGCTACACCTTC
>.|TRBV6-2/TRBV6-3|.|TRBJ1-1
CASSYPSTEAFF
TGTGCCAGCAGTTACCCCAGCACTGAAGCTTTCTTT
>.|TRBV10-1|TRBD1|TRBJ2-7
CASSGDRSIPYEQYF
TGCGCCAGCAGTGGGGACAGGTCAATACCCTACGAGCAGTACTTC
>.|TRBV27|.|TRBJ1-4
CASSLYWTDLSAANEKLFF
TGTGCCAGCAGTTTATATTGGACAGACCTATCAGCGGCTAATGAAAAACTGTTTTTT
>.|TRBV11-2|TRBD1|TRBJ1-1
CASSPQGARTEAFF
TGTGCCAGCAGCCCACAGGGGGCGAGGACTGAAGCTTTCTTT
>.|TRBV24-1|TRBD1|TRBJ1-2
CATSGPGQGATYTF
TGTGCCACCAGTGGTCCGGGACAGGGGGCTACCTACACCTTC
>.|TRBV7-6|TRBD1|TRBJ1-1
CASSLGTGVAEAFF
TGTGCCAGCAGCTTGGGGACAGGGGTGGCTGAAGCTTTCTTT
>.|TRBV5-5|.|TRBJ1-5
CASSLETPYSNQPQHF
TGTGCCAGCAGCTTGGAGACACCCTATAGCAATCAGCCCCAGCATTTT
>.|TRBV5-1|.|TRBJ1-1
CASSLARSGNTEAFF
TGCGCCAGCAGCTTGGCCCGATCGGGGAACACTGAAGCTTTCTTT
>.|TRBV6-5|.|TRBJ1-1
CASTLHGSGFTEAFF
TGTGCCAGCACCCTTCACGGTAGTGGTTTCACTGAAGCTTTCTTT
>.|TRBV5-4|TRBD1|TRBJ2-2
CASSQTRQGATGELFF
TGTGCCAGCAGCCAGACGAGACAGGGGGCCACCGGGGAGCTGTTTTTT
>few|TRBV12-3/TRBV12-4|.|TRBJ1-2
CASSLQANYGYTF
TGTGCCAGCAGTTTACAGGCAAACTATGGCTACACCTTC
>.|TRBV15|.|TRBJ1-4
CATSREGGAWVEKLFF
TGTGCCACCAGCAGGGAAGGGGGGGCTTGGGTTGAAAAACTGTTTTTT
>.|TRBV5-1|.|TRBJ1-5
CASSQGSNQPQHF
TGCGCCAGCAGCCAGGGGAGTAATCAGCCCCAGCATTTT
>.|TRBV5-5|TRBD1|TRBJ1-2
CASSFNRGAGYTF
TGTGCCAGCAGCTTTAACAGGGGGGCTGGCTACACCTTC
>.|TRBV9|TRBD1|TRBJ2-1
CASSVPQGSSYNEQFF
TGTGCCAGCAGCGTCCCACAGGGGAGCTCCTACAATGAGCAGTTCTTC
>.|TRBV7-2|TRBD2|TRBJ2-7
CASSLQIAGGSSYEQYF
TGTGCCAGCAGCTTACAAATAGCGGGGGGGAGCTCCTACGAGCAGTACTTC
>.|TRBV12-3/TRBV12-4|.|TRBJ2-1
CASGYRETIRFF
TGTGCCAGCGGCTACAGGGAGACTATTCGATTCTTC
>.|TRBV2|.|TRBJ2-7
CASSARPSDEQYF
TGTGCCAGCAGTGCGCGGCCCTCCGACGAGCAGTACTTC
>.|TRBV19|TRBD1|TRBJ1-2
CASKSGGSYGYTF
TGTGCCAGTAAATCAGGGGGGAGCTATGGCTACACCTTC
>.|TRBV19|TRBD1|TRBJ1-2
CASSIGTGRGYGYTF
TGTGCCAGTAGTATTGGGACAGGACGTGGTTATGGCTACACCTTC
>.|TRBV15|.|TRBJ2-2
CATSREGAASTGELFF
TGTGCCACCAGCAGAGAAGGGGCCGCGAGCACCGGGGAGCTGTTTTTT
>.|TRBV3-1/TRBV3-2|TRBD2|TRBJ2-3
CASSRSGDTDTQYF
TGTGCCAGCAGCCGTAGCGGGGACACAGATACGCAGTATTTT
>.|TRBV28|.|TRBJ1-5
CASSLYRNSNQPQHF
TGTGCCAGCAGTTTATACAGGAATAGCAATCAGCCCCAGCATTTT
>few|TRBV19|TRBD1|TRBJ1-5
CASSPTGVQPQHF
TGTGCCAGTAGTCCGACAGGGGTTCAGCCCCAGCATTTT
>.|TRBV6-4|.|TRBJ1-1
CASSDSRDTEAFF
TGTGCCAGCAGTGATAGCCGGGACACTGAAGCTTTCTTT
>once|TRBV5-1|.|TRBJ2-5
CASNPSDQETQYF
TGCGCCAGCAATCCCAGTGACCAAGAGACCCAGTACTTC
>.|TRBV7-2|.|TRBJ2-4
CASSSIAGTLVF
TGTGCCAGCAGCTCGATCGCCGGGACTTTGGTGTTC
>.|TRBV7-6|.|TRBJ1-1
CASSLAVGRGTEAFF
TGTGCCAGCAGCTTAGCGGTGGGTAGGGGGACTGAAGCTTTCTTT